The sequence of this T cell receptor (beta chain) was determined in a study of blood T cell repertoires in COVID-19. Some clones are missing from TCRdb's copy, which holds only in-frame ones; the method was immunoSEQ multiplex PCR. The sample lists tens of thousands of clones, over 70% seen once, with more than 15% in the top ten. Trimming pared 4 bases from V and 5 bases from J, leaving 11 bases between. This CDR3 contains 13 residues. CDR1 MGHDK and CDR2 SYGVNS come from the germline V gene. The sequence was obtained from a human donor in a cohort sampled during active COVID-19. The sample comprised peripheral blood. This chain connects TRBV25-1 to TRBJ2-5; D unresolved. The CDR3 region is CASSALSGETQYF. The CDR3 DNA sequence: TGTGCCAGCAGTGCCTTGTCGGGTGAGACCCAGTACTTC. Full variable domain (missing parts from reference TRBV25-1 and TRBJ2-5): EADIYQTPRYLVIGTGKKITLECSQTMGHDKMYWYQQDPGMELHLIHYSYGVNSTEKGDLSSESTVSRIRTEHFPLTLESARPSHTSQYLCASSALSGETQYFGPGTRLLVL.